This TCR beta chain was sequenced during a study of T cell changes during pregnancy in multiple sclerosis. Sequencing was performed with immunoSEQ multiplex PCR; in TCRdb, only in-frame clones are kept and a portion is missing. Of 11,000 or so clones in the sample, approximately 84% were seen once. The germline gives CDR1 SGHDN, CDR2 FVKESK. The V and J ends lost 10 bases and 9 bases respectively, with 18 bases between them. The CDR3 length is 12 residues. This sample comprised CD8+ T cells from peripheral blood mononuclear cells, obtained after pregnancy. This TCR derives from a female donor in good health, enrolled as a control in a pregnancy study. This chain uses TRBV14 with TRBJ2-5, with D possibly TRBD1 on 6 matching bases. CDR3 sequence reads: CATPQRGRPQYF. The CDR3 region has the DNA TGTGCCACCCCCCAGAGGGGGAGACCCCAGTACTTC. The whole variable domain, filled in from reference TRBV14 and TRBJ2-5, reads EAGVTQFPSHSVIEKGQTVTLRCDPISGHDNLYWYRRVMGKEIKFLLHFVKESKQDESGMPNNRFLAERTGGTYSTLKVQPAELEDSGVYFCATPQRGRPQYFGPGTRLLVL.